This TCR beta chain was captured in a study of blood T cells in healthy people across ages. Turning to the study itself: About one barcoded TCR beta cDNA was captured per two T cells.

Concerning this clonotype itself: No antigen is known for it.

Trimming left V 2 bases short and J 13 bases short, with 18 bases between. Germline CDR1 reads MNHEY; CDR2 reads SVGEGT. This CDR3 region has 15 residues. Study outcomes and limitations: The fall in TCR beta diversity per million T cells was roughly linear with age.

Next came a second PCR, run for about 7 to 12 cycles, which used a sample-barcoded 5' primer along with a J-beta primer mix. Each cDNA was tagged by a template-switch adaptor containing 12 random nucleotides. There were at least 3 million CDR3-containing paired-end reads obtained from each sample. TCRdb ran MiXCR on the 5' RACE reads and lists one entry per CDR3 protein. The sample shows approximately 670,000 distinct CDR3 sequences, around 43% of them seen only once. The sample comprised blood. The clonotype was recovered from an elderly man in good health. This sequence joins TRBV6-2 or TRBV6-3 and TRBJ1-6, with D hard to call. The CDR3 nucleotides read TGTGCCAGCAGTTACGGTGGGATTAGTGGTTCGCCCCTCCACTTT. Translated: CASSYGGISGSPLHF.